This TCR beta chain came from a study of Ad26.COV2.S vaccination and SARS-CoV-2 variants. About the study: The authors gave Ad26.COV2.S intramuscularly, either once or twice 56 days apart.

Indicated treatment: roughly 20 received Ad26.COV2.S at low or high dose, single or two shots; 5 received placebo; per-sample allocation not given. Samples were taken on day 63 after the first vaccine or placebo injection. Recruitment in Boston yielded a donor of adult age, 18-55 years. Study findings and constraints: Non-spike TCR breadth did not differ much between vaccine and placebo recipients. Possibly, TCR breadth and depth analyses underestimated total T cell responses.

This CDR3 is built from 15 residues. V was clipped by 7 bases and J by 1 base; unmatched bases: 7. Germline loops: CDR1 SGHAT, CDR2 FQNNGV. As for this clone: Its antigen remains unidentified.

Generated by immunoSEQ multiplex PCR, the TCRdb table keeps only in-frame clones and is missing some. The sample has just over 350,000 clones; around 83% are singletons. The sample consisted of peripheral blood, taken in a trial of Ad26.COV2.S vaccine versus placebo. The chain employs TRBV11-2 and TRBJ2-5, with TRBD2 identical over 9 bases. This clonotype originated in a person aged 18-65 years who received the Ad26.COV2.S COVID-19 vaccine or a placebo. The CDR3 bases are TGTGCCAGCACCGCGGGCGGGGGGGCCCAAGAGACCCAGTACTTC. Translating it yields CASTAGGGAQETQYF.